One and the same sample provided the 20 T cell receptor beta chains below, sequenced in a study of shared clonotypes between healthy human individuals. Measured with immunoSEQ multiplex PCR; TCRdb has only the in-frame clones, and not every one. The sample contains a few million clones, around 90% of which appear only once. The sequencing input was naive CD4+ T cells from PBMCs. The subset here: CD45RA+ positively selected. The receptors originated from a man aged 18 to 29 in good health. Some clones in this sample may be carry-over from other donors' samples.

This chain connects TRBV18 to TRBJ2-3; D remains unclear. The ends were cut back, 2 bases at V and 5 bases at J, with 14 bases in the middle. Germline lookup yields CDR1 KGHSH and CDR2 LQKENI. This CDR3 is built from 15 residues. The CDR3 reads CASSPNWAGGDTQYF. The CDR3 bases are TGTGCCAGCTCACCAAATTGGGCTGGCGGAGATACGCAGTATTTT.

The CDR3 loop reads CASSLFPPISYEQYF. Here the CDR3 DNA reads TGCGCCAGCAGCTTGTTCCCCCCAATATCCTACGAGCAGTACTTC. The V and J genes are TRBV5-1 and TRBJ2-7, with D unclear. CDR3 length: 15 residues. CDR1 is SGHRS and CDR2 is YFSETQ in the germline V gene. The germline V and J ends were trimmed by 1 base and 1 base, with 12 bases remaining between them.

CDR3 coding DNA: TGTGCCAGCAGCCATTGGCCACTTGGGGGGAACACTGAAGCTTTCTTT. Translation gives CASSHWPLGGNTEAFF. The chain is built from TRBV14 and TRBJ1-1, with D possibly TRBD1 on 5 matching bases. The CDR3 is 16 residues long. Germline V lookup: CDR1 SGHDN, CDR2 FVKESK. V lost 3 bases to trimming and J lost 1 base, with 15 bases between them.

This chain's CDR3 is CASSLDRGQETQYF. CDR3 DNA sequence: TGTGCCAGCAGCTTGGATCGCGGGCAAGAGACCCAGTACTTC. This chain links TRBV5-6 with TRBJ2-5, with D tentatively TRBD2 (5 bases). Germline V gene sequence: CDR1 SGHDT, CDR2 YYEEEE. Between the trimmed V and J ends, which lost 0 bases and 2 bases, there was a span of 8 bases. The length of the CDR3 is 14 residues.

The chain couples TRBV11-2 to TRBJ1-1; 7 bases line up with TRBD1. The CDR3 contains 13 residues. The junction had 4 bases not matched to a gene; V was cut back by 2 bases and J by 7 bases. Per germline, CDR1 SGHAT and CDR2 FQNNGV. The CDR3 sequence: CASSLSQGFEAFF. DNA for the CDR3: TGTGCCAGCAGCTTATCACAGGGGTTTGAAGCTTTCTTT.

A word on this clone: This same CDR3 is encoded by further DNA sequences in the sample. The chain employs TRBV5-1 and TRBJ2-1; perhaps TRBD2 as D (5 bases). V was trimmed by 0 bases and J by 7 bases, leaving 5 bases between them. The CDR3 is made up of 12 amino acids. Germline CDR1 reads SGHRS; CDR2 reads YFSETQ. This CDR3 reads CASSLGLNEQFF. The DNA of the CDR3 is TGCGCCAGCAGCTTGGGACTAAATGAGCAGTTCTTC.

The V call is TRBV5-1, the J call TRBJ2-2, with TRBD2 matching over 7 bases. In germline, CDR1 is SGHRS, CDR2 YFSETQ. The V and J ends lost 0 bases and 6 bases, in that order; junction bases with no gene match: 8. This CDR3 contains 16 residues. CDR3 nucleotides: TGCGCCAGCAGCTTGGCTGGACTAGGTTCCGCCGGGGAGCTGTTTTTT. Protein sequence: CASSLAGLGSAGELFF.

The chain employs TRBV15 and TRBJ1-4; 8 bases line up with TRBD1. The V gene's germline CDR1 is LNHNV and CDR2 YYDKDF (reference sequence). Losses at the gene ends were 0 bases for V and 3 bases for J; bases not matched to a gene: 3. This CDR3 has 16 amino acids. Written as DNA, the CDR3 is TGTGCCACCAGCAGAGATAGGGGACAGGCTAATGAAAAACTGTTTTTT. The encoded protein is CATSRDRGQANEKLFF. Based on the CDR3 plus reference TRBV15 and TRBJ1-4, the full variable domain is DAMVIQNPRYQVTQFGKPVTLSCSQTLNHNVMYWYQQKSSQAPKLLFHYYDKDFNNEADTPDNFQSRRPNTSFCFLDIRSPGLGDTAMYLCATSRDRGQANEKLFFGSGTQLSVL.

This clone was detected once. The V gene is TRBV4-2, the J gene TRBJ2-5; no clear D gene. The ends were cut back, 0 bases at V and 3 bases at J, with 11 bases in the middle. Per germline, CDR1 LGHNA and CDR2 YNFKEQ. This CDR3 comprises 15 residues. CDR3 protein: CASSQDQALEETQYF. In DNA, the CDR3 is TGTGCCAGCAGCCAAGATCAAGCTTTGGAAGAGACCCAGTACTTC.

This chain links TRBV5-4 with TRBJ1-3; D not resolved. The CDR3 sequence is 14 residues long. V gave up 2 bases and J gave up 4 bases, with 10 bases separating them. Germline V gene lookup returns CDR1 SGHNT and CDR2 YYREEE (reference sequence). Here the CDR3 reads CASSLDSTGNTIYF. The CDR3 DNA is TGTGCCAGCAGCTTAGATTCGACCGGAAACACCATATATTTT. Complete variable domain (other parts from reference TRBV5-4 and TRBJ1-3): ETGVTQSPTHLIKTRGQQVTLRCSSQSGHNTVSWYQQALGQGPQFIFQYYREEENGRGNFPPRFSGLQFPNYSSELNVNALELDDSALYLCASSLDSTGNTIYFGEGSWLTVV.

The sample holds one count of this clone. This chain uses TRBV4-2 with TRBJ2-7, with 10 bases matching TRBD2. The CDR3 sequence is 16 residues long. With V trimmed by 5 bases and J by 3 bases, 10 bases remained unmatched. The germline V gene encodes CDR1 LGHNA and CDR2 YNFKEQ. The CDR3 nucleotides read TGTGCCAGCAGCGTTCGAACTAGCGGGGTTAACTACGAGCAGTACTTC. Translated: CASSVRTSGVNYEQYF.

The V gene is TRBV6-5, the J gene TRBJ2-7; D is perhaps TRBD2 (5 bases). V lost 8 bases, J lost 3 bases, and 20 bases lay in between. Per germline, CDR1 MNHEY and CDR2 SVGAGI. The CDR3 consists of 15 residues. The CDR3 protein is CASRRTLGADYEQYF. For the CDR3, the DNA is TGTGCCAGCCGGAGAACCCTAGGAGCGGACTACGAGCAGTACTTC.

The genes are TRBV25-1 and TRBJ2-2; no clear D gene. V lost 7 bases, J lost 6 bases, and 15 bases lay in between. The CDR3 is 14 amino acids. Germline V lookup: CDR1 MGHDK, CDR2 SYGVNS. Here the CDR3 DNA reads TGTGCCAGCAAGCACGGCCAGGACGCCGGGGAGCTGTTTTTT. Translating it yields CASKHGQDAGELFF. The full variable domain, rest sourced from reference TRBV25-1 and TRBJ2-2, is EADIYQTPRYLVIGTGKKITLECSQTMGHDKMYWYQQDPGMELHLIHYSYGVNSTEKGDLSSESTVSRIRTEHFPLTLESARPSHTSQYLCASKHGQDAGELFFGEGSRLTVL.

This chain uses TRBV28 with TRBJ1-2, with 8 nucleotides matching TRBD1. With V trimmed by 6 bases and J by 4 bases, 7 bases remained unmatched. Germline V gene data show CDR1 as MDHEN and CDR2 as SYDVKM. The CDR3 is 14 amino acids. The CDR3 is CASSLSTGVYGYTF. The CDR3 coding sequence is TGTGCCAGCAGCCTATCGACAGGGGTCTATGGCTACACCTTC.

The chain combines TRBV10-1 with TRBJ2-7; maybe TRBD1 (5 bases). The CDR3 covers 13 residues. The V gene lost 2 bases and the J gene lost 6 bases, with 11 bases spanning the gap. The germline V gene has CDR1 WNHNN and CDR2 SYGVQD (reference sequence). Written as DNA, the CDR3 is TGCGCCAGCAGTGAGGGTCCAGGGCTCGAGCAGTACTTC. Translated, it gives CASSEGPGLEQYF.

The rearrangement joins TRBV27 to TRBJ2-7, with D perhaps TRBD2 (6 bases). Looked up from germline, CDR1 is MNHEY and CDR2 is SMNVEV (reference sequence). The V and J ends lost 6 bases and 6 bases respectively, with 21 bases between them. The CDR3 loop spans 15 amino acids. The CDR3 DNA follows: TGTGCCAGCAGCGATACCCACCCGGGAGCCGGCGAGCAGTACTTC. It yields the protein CASSDTHPGAGEQYF.

The V and J genes are TRBV30 and TRBJ1-1; D remains unclear. Germline loops: CDR1 GTSNPN, CDR2 SVGIG (reference sequence). V lost 3 bases and J lost 1, with 9 bases in between. The CDR3 sequence is 13 residues long. As DNA, the CDR3 is TGTGCCTGGAGACAGTCCAGGAACACTGAAGCTTTCTTT. Protein product: CAWRQSRNTEAFF.

J is TRBJ2-3 and V is TRBV7-2, with TRBD2 matching 8 bases. This CDR3 is 15 amino acids long. J was trimmed by 7 bases and V by 3 bases; bases with no gene match: 9. The V gene's germline CDR1 is SGHTA and CDR2 FQGNSA. CDR3 in DNA: TGTGCCAGCAGCTTGGCGGGGGGCTGGAGGAATACGCAGTATTTT. This gives the protein CASSLAGGWRNTQYF.

The rearrangement uses TRBV19 and TRBJ1-5; TRBD1 might be the D (6 bases). The CDR3 contains 15 residues. Deletions cut 6 bases from V and 5 bases from J, with 17 bases between. From germline, CDR1 is LNHDA and CDR2 SQIVND (reference sequence). The CDR3 DNA follows: TGTGCCAGTAGCTCCTCGACAGGAGTCCATCAGCCCCAGCATTTT. Its translation: CASSSSTGVHQPQHF. Looking up the rest from reference TRBV19 and TRBJ1-5 gives the full variable domain: DGGITQSPKYLFRKEGQNVTLSCEQNLNHDAMYWYRQDPGQGLRLIYYSQIVNDFQKGDIAEGYSVSREKKESFPLTVTSAQKNPTAFYLCASSSSTGVHQPQHFGDGTRLSIL.

This clone occurred once. The DNA for the CDR3 is TGTGCCAGCAGGCCAGCGGGAGGGCCAAGAGAGCAGTACTTC. Its translation: CASRPAGGPREQYF. This rearrangement joins TRBV6-5 to TRBJ2-7; 10 bases agree with TRBD2. Germline CDR1 is MNHEY and CDR2 is SVGAGI. Unmatched junction bases numbered 9, after V lost 6 bases and J lost 7 bases. The CDR3 extends over 14 amino acids.